Reported below is one T cell receptor beta chain. This table comes from immunoSEQ multiplex PCR, and its TCRdb copy is limited to in-frame clones, with some not included. In the table there are 78,000 or so clones, around 91% of which are singletons. The source of the sample is a study of technical replicates of blood from several donors. The CDR3 has 14 amino acids. Germline values: CDR1 SGHNT, CDR2 YYREEE (reference sequence). The V end lost 1 base, the J end lost 6 bases, and 10 bases lay between the germline ends. Sequencing was done on a sample of T cells isolated from PBMCs. The source of this sequence is a human donor in good health. V is TRBV5-4 and J is TRBJ2-2; no firm D call. CDR3 sequence (DNA): TGTGCCAGCAGCTTGATGGTAGTCCCCGGGGAGCTGTTTTTT. Its translation: CASSLMVVPGELFF.